Presented here are 10 T cell receptor beta chains from one specimen sequenced in a study of cytomegalovirus exposure and HLA in healthy donors. PCR involved 60 Vbeta and 13 Jbeta primers. TCRdb keeps only in-frame clones here, not all; method: immunoSEQ multiplex PCR. Of roughly 150,000 clones listed, around 80% were seen once; the top ten hold roughly 10%. Sequenced material: PBMCs. The receptors derive from a man between 18 and 35 years old in good health and CMV-seropositive.

The genes are TRBV11-2 and TRBJ1-2; the D gene is possibly TRBD1 (5 bases). Germline V gives CDR1 SGHAT, CDR2 FQNNGV. V dropped 2 bases and J dropped 3 bases, with 22 bases sitting between them. CDR3 length: 18 amino acids. The CDR3 DNA reads as TGTGCCAGCAGCTTAACCATCTTTGGCAGGGATCGCGACTATGGCTACACCTTC. The encoded protein is CASSLTIFGRDRDYGYTF. The full variable domain, with the rest looked up from reference TRBV11-2 and TRBJ1-2, is EAGVAQSPRYKIIEKRQSVAFWCNPISGHATLYWYQQILGQGPKLLIQFQNNGVVDDSQLPKDRFSAERLKGVDSTLKIQPAKLEDSAVYLCASSLTIFGRDRDYGYTFGSGTRLTVV.

This chain joins TRBV18 and TRBJ2-2; TRBD2 matches 11 bases. The CDR3 is 18 amino acids. V lost 3 bases to trimming and J lost 7 bases; unmatched junction nucleotides: 13. Germline V lookup: CDR1 KGHSH, CDR2 LQKENI. CDR3 region: CASSPPGLAGGFIGELFF. The CDR3 region has the DNA TGTGCCAGCTCACCCCCCGGGCTAGCGGGAGGATTCATCGGGGAGCTGTTTTTT.

The table lists this clone with a count of one. The chain links TRBV5-1 to TRBJ2-7; 11 bases line up with TRBD2. The CDR3 contains 17 residues. Germline V CDR1 and CDR2: SGHRS, YFSETQ. V was clipped by 1 base and J by 2 bases; unmatched bases: 8. Written as DNA, the CDR3 is TGCGCCAGCAGCTTGAGAGCGACTAGCGGGGTCCCCTACGAGCAGTACTTC. This codes for CASSLRATSGVPYEQYF.

The rearrangement uses TRBV30 and TRBJ2-7; 13 bases match TRBD2. Per the germline V gene, CDR1 is GTSNPN and CDR2 is SVGIG (reference sequence). The CDR3 contains 15 residues. J lost 3 bases, V lost 5 bases, and 7 bases had no gene match. This chain's CDR3 is CAWGGTSGNYYEQYF. In DNA form, the CDR3 reads TGTGCCTGGGGGGGGACTAGCGGGAATTACTACGAGCAGTACTTC.

This chain links TRBV14 with TRBJ2-1; TRBD2 matches 9 bases. This CDR3 is built from 16 residues. The V gene end was trimmed by 4 bases and the J gene end by 9 bases; junction bases not matched to a gene: 13. Per the germline V gene, CDR1 is SGHDN and CDR2 is FVKESK. In nucleotides, the CDR3 is TGTGCCAGCAGCCGCAACGCGGGACTAGCAGGCAGTGAGCAGTTCTTC. Encoded protein: CASSRNAGLAGSEQFF.

The CDR3 region is CASSLTSRTRNYGYTF. In DNA form, the CDR3 reads TGTGCCAGCAGTTTAACGTCCAGGACAAGAAACTATGGCTACACCTTC. This chain connects TRBV28 to TRBJ1-2, with D possibly TRBD1 on 5 matching bases. V was cut by 2 bases and J by 2 bases, with 15 bases left in between. The germline V gene encodes CDR1 MDHEN and CDR2 SYDVKM. The CDR3 sequence is 16 residues long.

The chain links TRBV27 to TRBJ2-1, with 13 bases identical to TRBD2. The V segment lost 7 bases and the J segment 9 bases; nucleotides outside the gene matches: 9. Germline CDR1 reads MNHEY; CDR2 reads SMNVEV (reference sequence). The CDR3 contains 15 residues. The CDR3 DNA reads TGTGCCAGCATCTTAACTAGCGGGAGGGTCGGTGAGCAGTTCTTC. Its protein product is CASILTSGRVGEQFF.

The chain couples TRBV18 to TRBJ2-2; 7 bases are shared with TRBD2. From germline, CDR1 is KGHSH and CDR2 LQKENI. With 1 base clipped from V and 3 bases from J, the junction kept 8 bases outside the gene matches. The CDR3 runs to 17 residues. As DNA, the CDR3 is TGTGCCAGCTCACCACGAAGCGGGACGGTGGACACCGGGGAGCTGTTTTTT. Translated: CASSPRSGTVDTGELFF.

This clone was observed a few times. The chain carries TRBV18 and TRBJ2-7; a possible D gene is TRBD1 (5 bases). Germline V gene data show CDR1 as KGHSH and CDR2 as LQKENI. V was clipped by 8 bases and J by 1 base, with 15 bases between them. The CDR3 is made up of 14 amino acids. CDR3: CASHPRAESYEQYF. CDR3 DNA sequence: TGTGCCAGCCACCCCAGGGCTGAGTCCTACGAGCAGTACTTC.

The chain has TRBV19 and TRBJ1-2; D gene unclear. Trimming shortened V by 5 bases and J by 1 base, and 11 bases separated the two germline ends. Germline lookup yields CDR1 LNHDA and CDR2 SQIVND (reference sequence). This CDR3 comprises 14 residues. Written as DNA, the CDR3 is TGTGCCAGTAGTTTACCGGGAATTAACTATGGCTACACCTTC. Translating it yields CASSLPGINYGYTF.